The rows below give T cell receptor beta chains drawn from one sample of a study of T-cell memory formation after mild COVID-19. Each CDR3 protein gets one entry after TCRdb re-called the 5' RACE reads with MiXCR. The repertoire holds tens of thousands of distinct CDR3 sequences, over 10% seen once, with around 30% in the top ten. Source material: PBMCs or a T cell subset sorted from them (not recorded which). All receptors derive from a man aged 18 to 35 who had mild COVID-19 (a few samples of this study predate the infection). Cell type and time point are not known. CDR3s include the opening cysteine and the closing phenylalanine or tryptophan. A D gene is named only where the DNA matches it firmly. Size is stated for part of the rows, as once, few or many counts, or as a class when the clone is expanded.

>TRBJ1-2|TRBV5-1|.|many
CASSNVPLYGYTF
TGCGCCAGCAGCAACGTCCCGCTTTATGGCTACACCTTC
>TRBJ2-5|TRBV20-1|.|many
CSANPDYQETQYF
TGCAGTGCTAACCCGGACTACCAAGAGACCCAGTACTTC
>TRBJ2-1|TRBV19|.|many
CASSVGTLLTQFF
TGTGCCAGTAGTGTCGGGACACTACTTACGCAGTTCTTC
>TRBJ2-5|TRBV5-6|.|many
CASSAVKAWSWEETQYF
TGTGCCAGCAGCGCGGTCAAGGCATGGTCCTGGGAGGAGACCCAGTACTTC
>TRBJ2-1|TRBV6-5|TRBD2|.
CASSYSGRSSYNEQFF
TGTGCCAGCAGTTACTCCGGGAGGAGCTCCTACAATGAGCAGTTCTTC
>TRBJ1-1|TRBV7-9|.|many
CFGGSNRGTEAFF
TGCTTTGGGGGCTCTAATAGGGGCACTGAAGCTTTCTTT
>TRBJ2-5|TRBV6-6|.|many
CASRGTETQYF
TGTGCCAGCAGGGGGACAGAGACCCAGTACTTC
>TRBJ2-5|TRBV7-9|.|large
CASSLVGTETQYF
TGTGCCAGCAGCTTAGTTGGGACGGAGACCCAGTACTTC
>TRBJ1-1|TRBV6-1|.|.
CASSDQAGTNTEAFF
TGTGCCAGCAGTGATCAGGCAGGGACGAACACTGAAGCTTTCTTT
>TRBJ2-5|TRBV5-1|TRBD2|many
CASRPSGGANTKETQYF
TGCGCCAGCAGGCCTAGCGGGGGGGCCAATACCAAAGAGACCCAGTACTTC
>TRBJ1-2|TRBV5-1|.|many
CASSLDNYGYTF
TGCGCCAGCAGCTTGGACAACTATGGCTACACCTTC
>TRBJ2-3|TRBV6-4|TRBD2|many
CASSESSGGQLDTQYF
TGTGCCAGCAGTGAGTCTAGCGGGGGCCAACTTGATACGCAGTATTTT
>TRBJ1-5|TRBV4-3|.|many
CASSQDSILGQPQHF
TGCGCCAGCAGCCAAGATTCCATCTTAGGGCAGCCCCAGCATTTT
>TRBJ1-6|TRBV7-3|TRBD1|many
CASSITGVNSPLHF
TGTGCCAGCAGCATAACAGGGGTGAACTCACCCCTCCACTTT
>TRBJ2-3|TRBV7-3|.|.
CASSLYYTDTQYF
TGTGCCAGCAGCTTATACTACACAGATACGCAGTATTTT
>TRBJ1-4|TRBV4-2|.|many
CASSQDRTPNNEKLFF
TGTGCCAGCAGCCAAGATCGGACTCCTAATAATGAAAAACTGTTTTTT